These T cell receptor beta chains were read from a single sample in a study of cytomegalovirus exposure and HLA in healthy donors. Profiled with immunoSEQ multiplex PCR; TCRdb holds only in-frame clones, not every one. The sample includes over 80,000 clones, approximately 73% seen only once; the top ten take over 3%. The sample consisted of PBMCs. These receptors came from a man aged 40-55 years in good health and CMV-seronegative. Both conserved end residues are part of each CDR3. A D gene is named only where the DNA matches it firmly. Clone size is stated in some rows and not others, as once, few, many or a class when expanded.

j_call d_call clone_size v_call cdr3_aa cdr3_nt
TRBJ2-7 TRBD1 . TRBV14 CASSLRDRAIYEQYF TGTGCCAGCAGCCTCCGGGACAGGGCGATCTACGAGCAGTACTTC
TRBJ2-5 TRBD2 . TRBV2 CASSGGSGGSLYF TGTGCCAGCAGTGGGGGTAGCGGGGGCTCCCTGTACTTC
TRBJ2-3 TRBD2 . TRBV5-1 CASSLWSGGTDTQYF TGCGCCAGCAGCTTATGGAGCGGGGGCACAGATACGCAGTATTTT
TRBJ2-5 TRBD2 . TRBV27 CASNSAREGETQYF TGTGCCAGCAATTCAGCCAGGGAGGGCGAGACCCAGTACTTC
TRBJ2-7 TRBD1 . TRBV19 CATPTGGSREQYF TGTGCCACCCCGACAGGGGGTTCCCGCGAGCAGTACTTC
TRBJ1-1 TRBD1 . TRBV18 CASSPSQGATEAFF TGTGCCAGCTCACCCTCACAGGGGGCCACTGAAGCTTTCTTT
TRBJ2-2 . . TRBV10-3 CAISGAGTENTGELFF TGTGCCATCAGTGGGGCGGGGACAGAGAACACCGGGGAGCTGTTTTTT
TRBJ1-5 . few TRBV6-1 CASSETRYSNQPQHF TGTGCCAGCAGTGAGACGAGGTATAGCAATCAGCCCCAGCATTTT
TRBJ2-7 . . TRBV5-1 CASSLANRERSEQYF TGCGCCAGCAGCTTGGCGAACAGGGAGAGGAGCGAGCAGTACTTC
TRBJ1-1 TRBD1 . TRBV4-1 CASSQITGGVGTEAFF TGCGCCAGCAGCCAAATAACAGGGGGCGTGGGCACTGAAGCTTTCTTT
TRBJ2-1 TRBD2 . TRBV7-7 CASSLQSSGSYNEQFF TGTGCCAGCAGCTTACAGTCGAGCGGGAGCTACAATGAGCAGTTCTTC
TRBJ1-5 TRBD1 . TRBV7-2 CASSWGDRGYNQPQHF TGTGCCAGCAGCTGGGGGGACAGGGGATACAATCAGCCCCAGCATTTT
TRBJ1-1 . . TRBV6-5 CASSYSGFETEAFF TGTGCCAGCAGTTACTCTGGCTTCGAAACTGAAGCTTTCTTT
TRBJ1-4 TRBD1 . TRBV10-3 CAISEGQGGEKLFF TGTGCCATCAGTGAGGGACAGGGCGGTGAAAAACTGTTTTTT
TRBJ1-6 . few TRBV5-1 CASSVSNSPLHF TGCGCCAGCAGCGTCTCTAATTCACCCCTCCACTTT